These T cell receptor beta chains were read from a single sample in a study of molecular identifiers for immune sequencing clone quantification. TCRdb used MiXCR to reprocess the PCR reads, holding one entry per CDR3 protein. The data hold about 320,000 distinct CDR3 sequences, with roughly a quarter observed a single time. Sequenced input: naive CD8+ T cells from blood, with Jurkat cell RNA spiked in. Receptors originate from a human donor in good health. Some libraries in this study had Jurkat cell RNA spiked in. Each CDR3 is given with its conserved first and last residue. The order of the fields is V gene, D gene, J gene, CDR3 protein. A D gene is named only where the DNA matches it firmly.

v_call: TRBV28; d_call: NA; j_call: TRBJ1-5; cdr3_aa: CASSFPGPQHF
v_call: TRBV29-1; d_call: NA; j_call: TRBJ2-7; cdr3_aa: CSAGGAVDEQYF
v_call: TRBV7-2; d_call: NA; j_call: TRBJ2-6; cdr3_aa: CASSLVASGGAFSGANVLTF
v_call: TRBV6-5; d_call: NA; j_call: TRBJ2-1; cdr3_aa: CASSPTNNEQFF
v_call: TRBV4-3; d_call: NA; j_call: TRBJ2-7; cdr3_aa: CASSQDPTYEQYF
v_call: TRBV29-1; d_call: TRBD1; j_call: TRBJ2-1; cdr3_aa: CSVEQLRDRGNEQFF
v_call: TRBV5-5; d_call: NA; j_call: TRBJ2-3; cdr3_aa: CASSFRPGTLEDTQYF
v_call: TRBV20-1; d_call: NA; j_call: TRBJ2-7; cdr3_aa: CSARPLGFAYEQYF
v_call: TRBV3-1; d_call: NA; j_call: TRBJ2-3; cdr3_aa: CDSSQDQIYTDTQYF
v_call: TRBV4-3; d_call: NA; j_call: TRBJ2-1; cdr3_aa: CASSQDRVGGNEQFF
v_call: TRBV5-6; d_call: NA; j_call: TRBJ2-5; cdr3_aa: CASSAEETQYF
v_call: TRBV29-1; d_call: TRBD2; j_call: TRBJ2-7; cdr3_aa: CSVEDPSGSRYEQYF
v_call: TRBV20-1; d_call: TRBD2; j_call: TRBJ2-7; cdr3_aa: CSAESGGTSYEQYF
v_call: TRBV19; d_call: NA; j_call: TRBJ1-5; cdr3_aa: CATDSGYSNQPQHF
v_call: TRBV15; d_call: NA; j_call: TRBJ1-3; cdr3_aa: CATSSRGHGNTIYF
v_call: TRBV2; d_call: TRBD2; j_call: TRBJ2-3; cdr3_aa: CASSDGLAGVRDTQYF
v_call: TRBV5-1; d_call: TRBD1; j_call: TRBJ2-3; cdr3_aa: CASSYRGSTDTQYF
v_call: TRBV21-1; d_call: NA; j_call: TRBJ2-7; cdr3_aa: CASSKVEQGKSYEQYF
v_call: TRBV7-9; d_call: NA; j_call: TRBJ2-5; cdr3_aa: CASSLDGRLVTQYF
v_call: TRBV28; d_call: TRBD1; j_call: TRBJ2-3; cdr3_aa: CASSLRPRDRGTDTQYF
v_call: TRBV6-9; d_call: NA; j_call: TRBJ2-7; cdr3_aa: CARRPIGGSYEQYF
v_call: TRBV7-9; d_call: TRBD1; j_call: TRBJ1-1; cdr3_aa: CASSLGEDRRPLNTEAFF
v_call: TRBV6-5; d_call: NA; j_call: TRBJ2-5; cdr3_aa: CASSEGVGLKEPQYF
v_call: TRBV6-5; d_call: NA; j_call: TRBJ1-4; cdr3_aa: CASSYSVNRVHANEKLFF
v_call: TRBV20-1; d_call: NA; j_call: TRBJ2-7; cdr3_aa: CSAYDSAYEQYF
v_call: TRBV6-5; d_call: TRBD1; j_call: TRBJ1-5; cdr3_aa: CASSPTGVQPQHF
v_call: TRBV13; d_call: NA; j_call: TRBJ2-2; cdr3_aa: CASSLAIHTNTGELFF
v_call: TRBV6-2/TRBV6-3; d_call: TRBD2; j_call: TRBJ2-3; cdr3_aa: CASSSTLAGVEDTQYF
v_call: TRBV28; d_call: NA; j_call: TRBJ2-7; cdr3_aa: CASTPWGSYEQYF
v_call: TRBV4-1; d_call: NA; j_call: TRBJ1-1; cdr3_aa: CASSQDPGLNTEAFF
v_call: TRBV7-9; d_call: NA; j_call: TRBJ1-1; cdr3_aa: CASSLRTIEAFF
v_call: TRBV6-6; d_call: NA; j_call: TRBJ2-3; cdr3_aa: CASSGHTQYF
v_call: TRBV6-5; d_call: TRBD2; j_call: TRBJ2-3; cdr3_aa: CASSSEWSGGADTQYF
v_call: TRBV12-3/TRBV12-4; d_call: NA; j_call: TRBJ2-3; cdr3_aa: CASRSIPGLTYTDTQYF
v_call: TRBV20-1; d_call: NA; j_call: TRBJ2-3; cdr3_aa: CSAKTGTRRGTDTQYF
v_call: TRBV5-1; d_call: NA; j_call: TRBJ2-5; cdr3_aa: CASSPPGGSETQYF
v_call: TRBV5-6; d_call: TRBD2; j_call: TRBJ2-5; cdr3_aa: CASSLAGGFETQYF
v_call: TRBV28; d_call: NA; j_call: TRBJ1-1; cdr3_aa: CASSWGLGGRDTEAFF